The 29 T cell receptor beta chains below were found in one sample sequenced in a study of T cell responses to AZD1222 COVID-19 vaccine. Sequencing was performed with immunoSEQ multiplex PCR; in TCRdb, only in-frame clones are kept and a portion is missing. The sample has roughly 170,000 clones, approximately 94% seen once. The sample here was peripheral blood, taken 28 days after the second AZD1222 dose. Receptors were obtained from an adult who received the AZD1222 COVID-19 vaccine.

About this clone itself: At one end the junction does not follow the germline gene, possibly because of a read error. The J gene is TRBJ2-7, the V gene TRBV11-3; perhaps TRBD2 as D (5 bases). Germline values: CDR1 SGHNT, CDR2 YENEEA. The CDR3 loop spans 13 amino acids. CDR3 bases: TGTGCCAGCAGCTTAGCATCAGCGGCCGCCCCCAACTTC. Protein: CASSLASAAAPNF.

The chain is built from TRBV2 and TRBJ1-2, with D perhaps TRBD1 (6 bases). CDR1 SNHLY and CDR2 FYNNEI come from the germline V gene. V was pared by 4 bases and J by 5 bases, with 14 bases between. This CDR3 contains 14 residues. The CDR3 DNA follows: TGTGCCAGCAGTGGGGGGCAGGGAGGATATGGCTACACCTTC. Translating gives CASSGGQGGYGYTF. Full variable domain (missing parts from reference TRBV2 and TRBJ1-2): EPEVTQTPSHQVTQMGQEVILRCVPISNHLYFYWYRQILGQKVEFLVSFYNNEISEKSEIFDDQFSVERPDGSNFTLKIRSTKLEDSAMYFCASSGGQGGYGYTFGSGTRLTVV.

This chain connects TRBV7-3 to TRBJ2-2; 8 bases line up with TRBD2. J was trimmed by 7 bases and V by 3 bases; bases with no gene match: 7. This CDR3 has 15 residues. The germline V gene encodes CDR1 SGHTA and CDR2 FQGTGA. The CDR3 is CASSFAGGRGGELFF. The CDR3 bases are TGTGCCAGCAGCTTCGCGGGAGGCCGCGGCGGGGAGCTGTTTTTT.

The chain couples TRBV5-1 to TRBJ2-1, with D perhaps TRBD1 (5 bases). This CDR3 is built from 14 residues. V gave up 4 bases and J gave up 3 bases, with 11 bases separating them. Germline V gene sequence: CDR1 SGHRS, CDR2 YFSETQ. CDR3 amino acids: CASSAPDIYNEQFF. In nucleotides, the CDR3 is TGCGCCAGCAGCGCGCCGGACATCTACAATGAGCAGTTCTTC.

This chain uses TRBV4-1 with TRBJ2-7, with D perhaps given as TRBD1 or TRBD2 (5 bases each). The CDR3 consists of 16 residues. Germline V gene sequence: CDR1 MGHRA, CDR2 YSYEKL. V gave up 3 bases and J gave up 2 bases, with 17 bases separating them. In DNA, the CDR3 is TGCGCCAGCAGCCACCCAATTTGGGACGGTACCTACGAGCAGTACTTC. It encodes CASSHPIWDGTYEQYF.

V usage is TRBV19 and J usage is TRBJ1-5; D not resolved. Trimming shortened V by 11 bases and J by 5 bases, and 19 bases separated the two germline ends. The V gene's germline CDR1 is LNHDA and CDR2 SQIVND (reference sequence). The CDR3 loop spans 14 amino acids. DNA for the CDR3: TGTGCCTCGAGGAGAGCAGGCGACTATCAGCCCCAGCATTTT. Translated: CASRRAGDYQPQHF.

The V gene is TRBV7-8, the J gene TRBJ2-7; TRBD1 matches 11 bases. The CDR3 loop spans 17 amino acids. Trimming at V came to 4 bases and at J to 2 bases, leaving 10 bases not matched to a gene. Germline V gene data show CDR1 as SGHVS and CDR2 as FQNEAQ. CDR3 loop: CASSSDRGRARTYEQYF. The CDR3 DNA is TGTGCCAGCAGCTCGGACAGGGGGCGCGCCCGTACCTACGAGCAGTACTTC.

Concerning this clone itself: Compared with germline, one end of the junction differs, possibly owing to a read error. The rearrangement links TRBV9 to TRBJ1-2; TRBD1 agrees at 7 bases. Germline V gives CDR1 SGDLS, CDR2 YYNGEE. The CDR3 has 14 residues. CDR3 DNA sequence: TGTGCCAGCAGCGTAGAAAGGAGGGACAGTTCCGTATACTTC. It is translated as CASSVERRDSSVYF.

The chain has TRBV13 and TRBJ1-1; TRBD1 might be the D (6 bases). The V gene's germline CDR1 is PRHDT and CDR2 FYEKMQ (reference sequence). The CDR3 totals 16 residues. V was pared by 4 bases and J by 2 bases, with 17 bases between. In DNA form, the CDR3 reads TGTGCCAGCAGCTCTAAATCGGGACAAGTAAACACTGAAGCTTTCTTT. The encoded protein is CASSSKSGQVNTEAFF.

The chain recombines TRBV7-9 with TRBJ1-3, with D unclear. V was trimmed by 4 bases and J by 0 bases, leaving 10 bases between them. This CDR3 comprises 15 residues. The V gene's germline CDR1 is SEHNR and CDR2 FQNEAQ (reference sequence). CDR3 protein: CASSWGSASGNTIYF. CDR3 DNA sequence: TGTGCCAGCAGCTGGGGTTCTGCCTCTGGAAACACCATATATTTT.

The chain carries TRBV12-5 and TRBJ1-5, with TRBD1 matching over 7 bases. This CDR3 is 16 amino acids long. Germline values: CDR1 LGHNT, CDR2 FRNRAP. V dropped 6 bases and J dropped 5; count of bases not matched to a gene: 13. The chain's CDR3 is CASGPRTGPKDQPQHF. CDR3 DNA sequence: TGTGCTAGTGGCCCTCGGACAGGCCCGAAGGATCAGCCCCAGCATTTT.

This clone was seen once. V usage is TRBV3-1 (or the pseudogene TRBV3-2) and J usage is TRBJ1-5, with a possible D match to TRBD1 (5 bases). CDR3 length equals 13 residues. Between the trimmed V and J ends, which lost 3 bases and 7 bases, there was a span of 10 bases. In germline, CDR1 is LGHDT, CDR2 YNNKEL (reference sequence). CDR3 region: CASSQGGGQPQHF. The CDR3 DNA reads as TGTGCCAGCAGCCAGGGTGGGGGGCAGCCCCAGCATTTT.

The V call is TRBV4-3, the J call TRBJ1-4; D is uncertain. The V gene's germline CDR1 is LGHNA and CDR2 YSLEER. This CDR3 has 13 residues. Trimming shortened V by 1 base and J by 7 bases, and 7 bases separated the two germline ends. CDR3 loop: CASSQARIEKLFF. The CDR3 nucleotides read TGCGCCAGCAGCCAAGCGCGAATTGAAAAACTGTTTTTT.

The V call is TRBV28, the J call TRBJ2-1; TRBD1 agrees at 9 bases. Trimming at V came to 6 bases and at J to 3 bases, leaving 6 bases not matched to a gene. Germline V lookup: CDR1 MDHEN, CDR2 SYDVKM. The CDR3 covers 15 residues. The CDR3 here is CASRTGQGYYNEQFF. In DNA, the CDR3 is TGTGCCAGCAGGACGGGACAGGGTTACTACAATGAGCAGTTCTTC.

The V call is TRBV6-5, the J call TRBJ1-6; D gene uncertain. In germline, CDR1 is MNHEY, CDR2 SVGAGI. The CDR3 sequence is 16 residues long. Trimming left V 0 bases short and J 7 bases short, with 13 bases between. CDR3 in amino acids: CASSYSIRPENSPLHF. In DNA, the CDR3 is TGTGCCAGCAGTTACTCGATCCGTCCCGAGAATTCACCCCTCCACTTT.

The rearrangement uses TRBV28 and TRBJ1-2; 9 bases agree with TRBD1. The trim removed 6 bases at V and 4 bases at J, leaving 15 bases unmatched. CDR3 length: 17 residues. Germline V gene data show CDR1 as MDHEN and CDR2 as SYDVKM. CDR3 protein: CASRTPGTGNILYGYTF. CDR3 nucleotides: TGTGCCAGCAGGACGCCTGGGACAGGGAATATACTCTATGGCTACACCTTC.

The rearrangement uses TRBV5-5 and TRBJ1-2; 7 bases line up with TRBD1. This CDR3 is built from 14 residues. Looked up from germline, CDR1 is SGHKS and CDR2 is YYEKEE (reference sequence). Trimming cost V 4 bases and J 5 bases; bases outside gene matches: 8. The CDR3 region has the DNA TGTGCCAGCAGCCCCGGACAGGTCCTATATGGCTACACCTTC. Translated, it gives CASSPGQVLYGYTF.

This clone was picked up a small number of times. The V gene is TRBV9, the J gene TRBJ1-3; a weak D match, TRBD1 (5 bases). The CDR3 consists of 13 residues. CDR1 is SGDLS, CDR2 YYNGEE, per germline. V lost 4 bases and J 9 bases, leaving 14 bases between the germline ends. DNA for the CDR3: TGTGCCAGCAGCCCCAAGGGGTGGGGCACCATATATTTT. This encodes CASSPKGWGTIYF.

CDR3 sequence reads: CASTLGGLAGPGELFF. The CDR3 coding sequence is TGTGCCAGTACTCTCGGAGGACTAGCGGGACCCGGGGAGCTGTTTTTT. This chain links TRBV19 with TRBJ2-2; 12 bases fit TRBD2. CDR1 is LNHDA and CDR2 is SQIVND in the germline V gene (reference sequence). Trimming took 7 bases from V and 6 from J; bases not matched to a gene: 9. This CDR3 region has 16 residues. Full variable domain (rest looked up from reference TRBV19 and TRBJ2-2): DGGITQSPKYLFRKEGQNVTLSCEQNLNHDAMYWYRQDPGQGLRLIYYSQIVNDFQKGDIAEGYSVSREKKESFPLTVTSAQKNPTAFYLCASTLGGLAGPGELFFGEGSRLTVL.

The chain carries TRBV3-1 (or the pseudogene TRBV3-2) and TRBJ1-2; no definite D call. From germline, CDR1 is LGHDT and CDR2 YNNKEL (reference sequence). This CDR3 has 14 amino acids. Trimming left V 1 base short and J 8 bases short, with 14 bases between. CDR3: CASSQAGRRGGYTF. CDR3 bases: TGTGCCAGCAGCCAAGCCGGGCGCCGGGGAGGCTACACCTTC.

This chain joins TRBV27 and TRBJ1-1; a weak D match, TRBD1 (6 bases). Per germline, CDR1 MNHEY and CDR2 SMNVEV (reference sequence). The V end was cut by 2 bases, the J end by 7 bases, with 11 bases between. This CDR3 is built from 13 residues. This CDR3 reads CASSLNRVGEAFF. The CDR3, as DNA: TGTGCCAGCAGTTTAAACAGGGTTGGTGAAGCTTTCTTT.

The chain recombines TRBV6-2 or TRBV6-3 with TRBJ1-6, with D possibly being TRBD1 (5 bases). V was trimmed by 5 bases and J by 7 bases, leaving 12 bases between them. This CDR3 has 14 amino acids. Germline assignment: CDR1 MNHEY and CDR2 SVGEGT. This chain's CDR3 is CASSTGPVNSPLHF. The CDR3 DNA follows: TGTGCCAGCAGTACGGGACCGGTAAATTCACCCCTCCACTTT.

The chain has TRBV5-4 and TRBJ2-2; 8 bases are a match to TRBD1. This CDR3 has 15 amino acids. Germline V gene sequence: CDR1 SGHNT, CDR2 YYREEE (reference sequence). V lost 1 base, J lost 6 bases, and 5 bases stayed unmatched. CDR3 sequence: CASSLKTTGAGELFF. CDR3 nucleotides: TGTGCCAGCAGCTTGAAAACGACAGGGGCCGGGGAGCTGTTTTTT. The full variable domain, its missing parts supplied by reference TRBV5-4 and TRBJ2-2, is ETGVTQSPTHLIKTRGQQVTLRCSSQSGHNTVSWYQQALGQGPQFIFQYYREEENGRGNFPPRFSGLQFPNYSSELNVNALELDDSALYLCASSLKTTGAGELFFGEGSRLTVL.

The V call is TRBV5-4, the J call TRBJ2-1; 12 bases agree with TRBD2. The V segment lost 4 bases and the J segment 4 bases; nucleotides outside the gene matches: 3. Germline V gene sequence: CDR1 SGHNT, CDR2 YYREEE (reference sequence). The CDR3 length is 15 residues. Written as DNA, the CDR3 is TGTGCCAGCAGCCCTGGACTAGCGGGATACAATGAGCAGTTCTTC. The encoded protein is CASSPGLAGYNEQFF. Full variable domain (remainder filled in from reference TRBV5-4 and TRBJ2-1): ETGVTQSPTHLIKTRGQQVTLRCSSQSGHNTVSWYQQALGQGPQFIFQYYREEENGRGNFPPRFSGLQFPNYSSELNVNALELDDSALYLCASSPGLAGYNEQFFGPGTRLTVL.

V gene TRBV20-1 combines with J gene TRBJ2-1; the match to TRBD2 covers 7 bases. The junction had 17 bases not matched to a gene; V was cut back by 3 bases and J by 6 bases. The CDR3 is made up of 17 amino acids. Germline CDR1 and CDR2: DFQATT and SNEGSKA (reference sequence). CDR3 protein: CSASLRDGGSTSNEQFF. The CDR3 DNA is TGCAGTGCTAGTCTACGAGATGGCGGGAGCACATCCAATGAGCAGTTCTTC.

The genes are TRBV29-1 and TRBJ2-1; 9 nucleotides match TRBD1. Germline V gives CDR1 SQVTM, CDR2 ANQGSEA. The CDR3 runs 18 residues. Germline trimming cut 4 bases from V and 8 bases from J; bases unmatched to any gene: 21. CDR3 amino acids: CSVALGVYLGQGSDEQFF. The CDR3 region has the DNA TGCAGCGTTGCATTAGGTGTCTATTTAGGACAGGGGAGCGATGAGCAGTTCTTC.

V is TRBV11-1 and J is TRBJ1-2; D gene uncertain. CDR1 and CDR2 from the germline V gene are SGHAT and FQDESV (reference sequence). This CDR3 is 14 amino acids long. V gave up 4 bases and J gave up 1 base, with 10 bases separating them. The CDR3 here is CASSYDGFNYGYTF. The CDR3 DNA sequence: TGTGCCAGCAGCTACGACGGATTTAACTATGGCTACACCTTC.

The chain recombines TRBV28 with TRBJ1-4; D possibly corresponds to TRBD1 (5 bases). Trimming took off 5 bases at V and 3 bases at J, with 10 bases between the two ends. The length of the CDR3 is 14 residues. Germline loops: CDR1 MDHEN, CDR2 SYDVKM. The CDR3 region is CASSVGGANEKLFF. The CDR3, as DNA: TGTGCCAGCAGTGTTGGGGGGGCTAATGAAAAACTGTTTTTT.

The chain carries TRBV6-5 and TRBJ1-1, with TRBD1 as a possible D gene (5 bases). There are 14 residues in the CDR3. Per germline, CDR1 MNHEY and CDR2 SVGAGI. Trimming cost V 0 bases and J 4 bases, with 9 bases left between them. CDR3 loop: CASSYSTTVTEAFF. The CDR3 DNA is TGTGCCAGCAGTTACTCAACGACAGTCACTGAAGCTTTCTTT.